The T cell receptor beta chain described here comes from a study of Graves' ophthalmopathy and Graves' hyperthyroidism. Transcripts of RNA were the source for amplifying TCR beta CDR3 regions. HTBI primers were used in a first-round RT-PCR, which preceded a second-round multiplex PCR. TCRdb analysed the multiplex PCR reads with MiXCR anew, one entry per CDR3 protein. The table records around 50,000 distinct CDR3 sequences, around 48% of them present only once. In germline, CDR1 is KGHDR, CDR2 SFDVKD. Trimming removed 3 bases at V and 3 bases at J, with 6 bases between. CDR3 length: 13 residues. The TCR sequence derives from an adult man with Graves' ophthalmopathy. The rearrangement uses TRBV24-1 and TRBJ2-3; D uncertain. The specimen was peripheral blood. CDR3 residues: CATSDPMTDTQYF. The CDR3 DNA sequence: TGTGCCACCAGTGATCCGATGACAGATACGCAGTATTTT.